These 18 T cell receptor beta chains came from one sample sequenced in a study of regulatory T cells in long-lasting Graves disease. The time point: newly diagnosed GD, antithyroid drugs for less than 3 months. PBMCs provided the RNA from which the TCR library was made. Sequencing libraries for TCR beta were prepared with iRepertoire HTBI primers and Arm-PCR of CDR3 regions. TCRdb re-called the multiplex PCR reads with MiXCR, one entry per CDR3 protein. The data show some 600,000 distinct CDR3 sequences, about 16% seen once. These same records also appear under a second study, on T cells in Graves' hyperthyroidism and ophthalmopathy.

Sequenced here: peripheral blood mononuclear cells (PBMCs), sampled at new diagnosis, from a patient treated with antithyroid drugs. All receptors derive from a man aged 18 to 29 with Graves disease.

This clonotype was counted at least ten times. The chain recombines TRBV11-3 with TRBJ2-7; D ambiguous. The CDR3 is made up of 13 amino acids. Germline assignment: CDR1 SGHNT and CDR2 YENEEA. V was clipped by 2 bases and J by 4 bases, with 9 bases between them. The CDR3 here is CASSLSGFYEQYF. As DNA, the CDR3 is TGTGCCAGCAGCTTATCCGGGTTTTACGAGCAGTACTTC.

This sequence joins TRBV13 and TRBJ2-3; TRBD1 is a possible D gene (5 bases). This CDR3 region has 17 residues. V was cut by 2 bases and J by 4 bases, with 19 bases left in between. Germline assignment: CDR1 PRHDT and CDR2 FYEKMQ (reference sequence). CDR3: CASSLYGLDEGADTQYF. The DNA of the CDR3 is TGTGCCAGCAGCTTATACGGCTTGGATGAAGGGGCAGATACGCAGTATTTT.

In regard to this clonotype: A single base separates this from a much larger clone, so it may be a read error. The CDR3 protein is CASSQKGKDTQYF. The CDR3 nucleotides read TGTGCCAGCAGTCAAAAAGGGAAGGATACGCAGTATTTT. This chain uses TRBV6-1 with TRBJ2-3; D gene ambiguous. This CDR3 is 13 amino acids long. Trimming shortened V by 5 bases and J by 6 bases, and 12 bases separated the two germline ends. Germline loops: CDR1 MNHNS, CDR2 SASEGT.

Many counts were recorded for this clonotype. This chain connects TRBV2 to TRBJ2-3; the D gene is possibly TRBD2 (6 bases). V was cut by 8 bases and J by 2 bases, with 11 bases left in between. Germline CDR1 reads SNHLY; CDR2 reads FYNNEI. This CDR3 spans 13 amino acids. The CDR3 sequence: CASLAEFTDTQYF. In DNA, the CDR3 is TGTGCCAGCTTAGCGGAGTTCACAGATACGCAGTATTTT.

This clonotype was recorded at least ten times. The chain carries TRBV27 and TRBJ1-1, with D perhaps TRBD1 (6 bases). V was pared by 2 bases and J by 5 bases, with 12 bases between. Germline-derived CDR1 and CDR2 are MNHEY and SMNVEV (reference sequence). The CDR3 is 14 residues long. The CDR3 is CASSLGQPGTEAFF. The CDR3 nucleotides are TGTGCCAGCAGTTTAGGACAGCCGGGGACTGAAGCTTTCTTT.

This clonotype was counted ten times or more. CDR3 sequence: CASARNDEQFF. The CDR3 region has the DNA TGTGCCAGCGCAAGGAATGATGAGCAGTTCTTC. The chain employs TRBV3-1 and TRBJ2-1; D gene ambiguous. The CDR3 has 11 residues. V shed 8 bases and J shed 8 bases, with 10 bases lying between them. Per the germline V gene, CDR1 is LGHDT and CDR2 is YNNKEL (reference sequence).

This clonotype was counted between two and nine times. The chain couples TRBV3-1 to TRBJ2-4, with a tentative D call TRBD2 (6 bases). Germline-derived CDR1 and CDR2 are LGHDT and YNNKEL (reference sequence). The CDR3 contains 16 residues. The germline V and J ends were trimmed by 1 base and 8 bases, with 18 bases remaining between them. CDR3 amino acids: CASSQVTTSGADIQYF. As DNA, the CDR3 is TGTGCCAGCAGCCAAGTAACCACCTCGGGAGCAGACATTCAGTACTTC.

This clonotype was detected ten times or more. For the CDR3, the DNA is TGTGCCAGCAGTTACTCGAAGTCTCGGAGGTACCCGTCTGAGCTGTTTTTT. Amino acids: CASSYSKSRRYPSELFF. The chain combines TRBV6-5 with TRBJ2-2; perhaps TRBD2 as D (5 bases). The CDR3 contains 17 residues. Trimming took 0 bases from V and 11 from J, leaving 22 bases between them. Germline values: CDR1 MNHEY, CDR2 SVGAGI.

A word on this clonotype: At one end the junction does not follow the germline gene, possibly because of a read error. CDR3 DNA: TGTGCCAGCAGCCACCCCGACCAACAAGAGACCCAGTACTTC. Protein product: CASSHPDQQETQYF. The rearrangement uses TRBV5-1 and TRBJ2-5; D is uncertain. The CDR3 is 14 residues long. Germline V gene data show CDR1 as SGHRS and CDR2 as YFSETQ.

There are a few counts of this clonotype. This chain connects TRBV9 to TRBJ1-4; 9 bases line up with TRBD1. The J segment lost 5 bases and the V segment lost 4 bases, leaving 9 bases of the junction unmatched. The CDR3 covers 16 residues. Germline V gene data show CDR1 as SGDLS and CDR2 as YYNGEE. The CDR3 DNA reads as TGTGCCAGCAGCCTACGTCCCGGGACAGGGAATGAAAAACTGTTTTTT. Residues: CASSLRPGTGNEKLFF.

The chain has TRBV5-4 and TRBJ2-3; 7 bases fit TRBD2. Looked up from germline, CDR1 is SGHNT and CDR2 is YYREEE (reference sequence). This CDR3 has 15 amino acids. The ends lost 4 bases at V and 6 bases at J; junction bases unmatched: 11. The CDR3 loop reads CASSGGGLAADTQYF. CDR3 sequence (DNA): TGTGCCAGCAGCGGGGGGGGACTCGCCGCGGATACGCAGTATTTT.

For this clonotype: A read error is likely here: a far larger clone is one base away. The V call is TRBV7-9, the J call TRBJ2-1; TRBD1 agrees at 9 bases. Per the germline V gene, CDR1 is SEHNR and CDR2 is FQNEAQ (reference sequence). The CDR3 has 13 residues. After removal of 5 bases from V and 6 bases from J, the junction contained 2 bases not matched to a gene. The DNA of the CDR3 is TGTGCCAGCAGCCCGGACAGGGGCAATGAGCAGTTCTTC. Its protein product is CASSPDRGNEQFF.

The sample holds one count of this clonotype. CDR3 sequence reads: CASSTHRYRNTIYF. CDR3 DNA sequence: TGTGCCAGCAGCACGCACAGGTACCGAAACACCATATATTTT. V and J are TRBV9 and TRBJ1-3; D perhaps matches TRBD1 (5 bases). The length of the CDR3 is 14 residues. V was trimmed by 4 bases and J by 5 bases, leaving 13 bases between them. Germline V lookup: CDR1 SGDLS, CDR2 YYNGEE.

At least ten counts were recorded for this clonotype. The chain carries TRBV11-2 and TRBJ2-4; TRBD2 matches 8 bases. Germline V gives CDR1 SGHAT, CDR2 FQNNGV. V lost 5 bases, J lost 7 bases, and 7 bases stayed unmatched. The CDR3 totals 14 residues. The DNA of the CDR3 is TGTGCCAGCAGCACACTAGCGGCATTGAACATTCAGTACTTC. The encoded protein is CASSTLAALNIQYF.

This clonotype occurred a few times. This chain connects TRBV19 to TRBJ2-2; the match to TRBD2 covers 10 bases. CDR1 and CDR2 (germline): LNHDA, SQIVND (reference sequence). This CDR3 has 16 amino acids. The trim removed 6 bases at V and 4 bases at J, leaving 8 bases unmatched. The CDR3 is CASRIKGLARTGELFF. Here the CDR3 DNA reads TGTGCCAGTAGGATTAAGGGACTAGCGCGCACCGGGGAGCTGTTTTTT.

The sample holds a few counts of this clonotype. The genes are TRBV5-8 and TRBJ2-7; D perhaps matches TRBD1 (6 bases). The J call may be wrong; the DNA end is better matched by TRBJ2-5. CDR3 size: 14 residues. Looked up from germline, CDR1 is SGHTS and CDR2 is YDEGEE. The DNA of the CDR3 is TGTGCCAGCAATATGGGACACCGAGGGGAGACCCAGTACTTC. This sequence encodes CASNMGHRGETQYF.

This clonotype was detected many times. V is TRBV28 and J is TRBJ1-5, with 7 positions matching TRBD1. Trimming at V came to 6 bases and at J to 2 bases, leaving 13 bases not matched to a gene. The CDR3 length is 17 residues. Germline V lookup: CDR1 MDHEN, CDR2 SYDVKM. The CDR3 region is CASRIEPGGFGNQPQHF. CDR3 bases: TGTGCCAGCAGGATTGAACCAGGGGGATTTGGCAATCAGCCCCAGCATTTT.

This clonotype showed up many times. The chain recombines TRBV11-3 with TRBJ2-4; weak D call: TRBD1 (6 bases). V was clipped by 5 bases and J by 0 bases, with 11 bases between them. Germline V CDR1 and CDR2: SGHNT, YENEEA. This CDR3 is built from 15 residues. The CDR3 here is CASSRGHVAKNIQYF. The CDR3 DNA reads TGTGCCAGCAGCCGGGGACACGTAGCCAAAAACATTCAGTACTTC.